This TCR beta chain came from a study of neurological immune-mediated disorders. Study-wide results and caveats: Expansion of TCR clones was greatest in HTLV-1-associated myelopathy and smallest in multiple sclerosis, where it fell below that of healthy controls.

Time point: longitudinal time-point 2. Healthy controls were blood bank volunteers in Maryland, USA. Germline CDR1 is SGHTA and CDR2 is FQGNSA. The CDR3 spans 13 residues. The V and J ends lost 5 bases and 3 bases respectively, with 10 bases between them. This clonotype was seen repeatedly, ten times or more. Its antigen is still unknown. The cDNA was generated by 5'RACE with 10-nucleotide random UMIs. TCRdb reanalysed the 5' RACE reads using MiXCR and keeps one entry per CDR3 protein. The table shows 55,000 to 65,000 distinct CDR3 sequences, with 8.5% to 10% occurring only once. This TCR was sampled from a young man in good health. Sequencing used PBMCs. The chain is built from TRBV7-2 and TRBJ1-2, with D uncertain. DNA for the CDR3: TGTGCCAGCAGCCCTACAGCGGACTATGGCTACACCTTC. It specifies CASSPTADYGYTF.